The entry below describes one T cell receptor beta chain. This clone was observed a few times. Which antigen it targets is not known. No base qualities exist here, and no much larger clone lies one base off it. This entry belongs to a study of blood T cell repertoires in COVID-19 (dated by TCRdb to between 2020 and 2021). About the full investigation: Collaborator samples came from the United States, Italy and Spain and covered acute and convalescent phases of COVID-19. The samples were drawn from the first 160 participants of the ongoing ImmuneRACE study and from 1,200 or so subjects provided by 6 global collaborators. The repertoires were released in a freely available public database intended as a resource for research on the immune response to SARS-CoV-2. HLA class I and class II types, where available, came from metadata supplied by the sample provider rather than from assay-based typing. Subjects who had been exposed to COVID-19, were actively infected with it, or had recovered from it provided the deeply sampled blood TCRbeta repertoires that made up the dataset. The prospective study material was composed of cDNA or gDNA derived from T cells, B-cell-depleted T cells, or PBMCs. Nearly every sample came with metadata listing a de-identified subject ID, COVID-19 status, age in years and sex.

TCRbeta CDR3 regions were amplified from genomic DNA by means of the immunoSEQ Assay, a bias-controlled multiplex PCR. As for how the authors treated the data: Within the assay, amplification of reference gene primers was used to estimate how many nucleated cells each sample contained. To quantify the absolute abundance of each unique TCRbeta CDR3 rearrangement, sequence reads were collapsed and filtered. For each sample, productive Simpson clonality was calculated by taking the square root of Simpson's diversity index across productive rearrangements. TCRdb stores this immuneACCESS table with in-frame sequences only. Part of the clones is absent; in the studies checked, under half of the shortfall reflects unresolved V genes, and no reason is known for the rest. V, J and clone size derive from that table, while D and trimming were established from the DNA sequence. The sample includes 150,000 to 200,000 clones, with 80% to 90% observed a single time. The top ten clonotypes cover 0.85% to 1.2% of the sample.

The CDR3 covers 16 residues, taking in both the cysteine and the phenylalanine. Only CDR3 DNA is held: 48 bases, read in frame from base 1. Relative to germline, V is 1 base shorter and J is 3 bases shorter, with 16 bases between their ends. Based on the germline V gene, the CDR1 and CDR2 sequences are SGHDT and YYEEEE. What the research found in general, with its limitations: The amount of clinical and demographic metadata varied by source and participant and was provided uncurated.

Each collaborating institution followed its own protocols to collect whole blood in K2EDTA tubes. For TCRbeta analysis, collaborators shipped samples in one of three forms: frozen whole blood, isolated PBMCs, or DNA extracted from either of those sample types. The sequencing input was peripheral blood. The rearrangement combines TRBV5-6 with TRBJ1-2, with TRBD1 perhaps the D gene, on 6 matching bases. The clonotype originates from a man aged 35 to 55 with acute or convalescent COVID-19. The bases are TGTGCCAGCAGCTTGCCGGGACACTGGACCCACTATGGCTACACCTTC. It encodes CASSLPGHWTHYGYTF.